This T cell receptor beta chain was sequenced during a study of blood T cell repertoires in COVID-19. The overall study: Collection of acute and convalescent COVID-19 samples took place in the United States, Italy and Spain. PBMCs, B-cell-depleted T cells, or T cells provided the cDNA or gDNA that made up the material.

The germline V gene has CDR1 SGHVS and CDR2 FQNEAQ. This CDR3 is built from 14 residues. V was shortened by 5 bases and J by 2 bases, with 9 bases between the two germline ends. Sequencing used immunoSEQ multiplex PCR; TCRdb keeps in-frame clones, though not all of them. The sample records a few hundred thousand clones, around 86% being singletons. This receptor was taken from a man under 40 who had recovered from COVID-19. Sequencing input: peripheral blood. The chain combines TRBV7-8 with TRBJ2-2; D perhaps matches TRBD1 (6 bases). In DNA form, the CDR3 reads TGTGCCAGCAGCGAGGGACAAAACACCGGGGAGCTGTTTTTT. It yields the protein CASSEGQNTGELFF.